This TCR beta chain was recovered during a study of blood T cell repertoires in COVID-19. Overall study context: Spain, Italy and the United States supplied samples that represented acute and convalescent COVID-19. The cDNA or gDNA used as material had been derived from T cells, B-cell-depleted T cells, or PBMCs.

In the original analysis: From reference gene primer amplification, estimates of nucleated cell counts were derived. Some clones are missing from TCRdb's copy, which holds only in-frame ones; the method was immunoSEQ multiplex PCR. V and J calls and clone size come straight from that table; D and trimming were deduced from the DNA. The sample holds approximately 190,000 clones, about 80% seen once. Per germline, CDR1 LGHDT and CDR2 YNNKEL (reference sequence). The CDR3 has 11 amino acids. Deletions cut 4 bases from V and 4 bases from J, with 4 bases between. This TCR was recovered from a man aged 30-40 years with active or convalescent COVID-19. The sequenced sample was peripheral blood. The V call is TRBV3-1 (or the pseudogene TRBV3-2), the J call TRBJ1-2, with D uncertain. The CDR3 spells CASSPGYGYTF. The CDR3 region has the DNA TGTGCCAGCAGCCCGGGCTATGGCTACACCTTC.